What follows describes a single TCR beta chain. The antigen remains undetermined. This sample was included in a study of T-cell reconstitution after alpha-beta-depleted transplantation in children. The study, taken as a whole, reports: The origin of alpha-beta T cells about two months after transplant was reportedly several hundred expanded graft clones. Newly made T cells mostly supplied T-cell counts and diversity one year after transplant.

As it was prepared, the TCRbeta library received unique molecular identifiers. TCRdb independently ran MiXCR on the PCR reads; one entry per CDR3 protein. The sample includes some 260,000 distinct CDR3 sequences, 20% to 30% of them seen just once. The origin of this receptor is a female patient aged 2 to 10 who had a stem cell transplant for congenital amegakaryocytic thrombocytopenia, so the T cells may come from the graft donor. The sequencing here drew on PBMCs, mostly from graft donor cells, taken 360 days after TCRalphabeta/CD19-depleted stem cell transplant.

CDR3 nucleotide sequence: TGTGCCAGCAGCTTATTAGGAAGGAGCACAGATACGCAGTATTTT. Protein sequence: CASSLLGRSTDTQYF. The J gene is TRBJ2-3, the V gene TRBV7-3; unclear D gene. CDR3 length: 15 residues. V was cut by 2 bases and J by 0 bases, with 9 bases left in between. The germline V gene encodes CDR1 SGHTA and CDR2 FQGTGA.